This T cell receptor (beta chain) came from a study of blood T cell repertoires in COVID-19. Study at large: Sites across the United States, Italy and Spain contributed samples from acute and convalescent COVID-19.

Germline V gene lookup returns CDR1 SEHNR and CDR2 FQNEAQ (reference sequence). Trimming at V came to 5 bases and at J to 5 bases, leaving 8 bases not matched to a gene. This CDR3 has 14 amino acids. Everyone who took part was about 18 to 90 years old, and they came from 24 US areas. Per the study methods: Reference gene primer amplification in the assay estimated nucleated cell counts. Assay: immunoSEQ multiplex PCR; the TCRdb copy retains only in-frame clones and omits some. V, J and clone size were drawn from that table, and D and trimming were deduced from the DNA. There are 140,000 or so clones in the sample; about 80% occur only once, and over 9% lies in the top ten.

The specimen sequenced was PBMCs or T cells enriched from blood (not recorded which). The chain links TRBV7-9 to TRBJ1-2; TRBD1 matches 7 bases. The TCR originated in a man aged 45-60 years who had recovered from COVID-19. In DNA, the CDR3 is TGTGCCAGCAGCCCAGGGACAGATAGGTATGGCTACACCTTC. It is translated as CASSPGTDRYGYTF.